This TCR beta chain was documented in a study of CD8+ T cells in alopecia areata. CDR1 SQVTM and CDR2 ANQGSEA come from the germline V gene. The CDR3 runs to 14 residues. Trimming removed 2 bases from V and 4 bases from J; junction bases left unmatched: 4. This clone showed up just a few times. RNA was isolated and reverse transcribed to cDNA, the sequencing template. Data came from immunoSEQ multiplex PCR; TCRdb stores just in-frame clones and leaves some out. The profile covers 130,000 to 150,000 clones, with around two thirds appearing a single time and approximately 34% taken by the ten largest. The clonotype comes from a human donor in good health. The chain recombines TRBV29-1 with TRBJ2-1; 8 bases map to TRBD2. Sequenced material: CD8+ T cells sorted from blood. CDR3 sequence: CSVESSGLYNEQFF. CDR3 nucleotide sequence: TGCAGCGTTGAATCTAGCGGGTTATACAATGAGCAGTTCTTC.